The T cell receptor beta chain under discussion was sequenced for a study of OX40 agonist ivuxolimab in advanced cancers. In the study overall: Partial responses, seen in three patients, involved one hepatocellular carcinoma and two cutaneous melanomas.

With respect to this clone: Its antigen is unidentified.

Assay used: immunoSEQ multiplex PCR; TCRdb lists only in-frame clones, some missing. The table shows about 98,000 clones, with approximately 91% occurring only once. Findings and caveats of the study: Researchers report that CD8+ T cells had, on average, more expanded clones than CD4+.

Material: CD4+ or CD8+ T cells sorted from blood, obtained in a trial of the OX40 agonist ivuxolimab. The TCR was taken from an adult with an advanced solid tumor such as melanoma, head and neck, liver or kidney cancer.

The CDR3 sequence: CASSGQGTTNYGYTF. The CDR3 DNA reads TGTGCCAGCAGTGGACAGGGGACGACGAACTATGGCTACACCTTC. This sequence joins TRBV27 and TRBJ1-2, with 9 bases matching TRBD1. Germline assignment: CDR1 MNHEY and CDR2 SMNVEV (reference sequence). The CDR3 spans 15 residues. Losses at the gene ends were 5 bases for V and 2 bases for J; bases not matched to a gene: 6.